This T cell receptor (beta chain) came from a study of T cell responses to AZD1222 COVID-19 vaccine. TCRdb's copy holds only in-frame clones and misses some; the assay was immunoSEQ multiplex PCR. The sample yields 90,000 to 150,000 clones, about 82% seen once. The CDR3 loop spans 13 amino acids. Trimming removed 1 base from V and 6 bases from J, with 6 bases in between. Germline CDR1 and CDR2: SEHNR and FQNEAQ (reference sequence). V is TRBV7-9 and J is TRBJ2-2; D perhaps matches TRBD1 (6 bases). The material was peripheral blood, obtained 28 days after the second AZD1222 dose. The receptor's source is an adult who received the AZD1222 COVID-19 vaccine. The CDR3 loop is CASSLEGAGELFF. In DNA, the CDR3 is TGTGCCAGCAGCTTAGAGGGGGCCGGGGAGCTGTTTTTT.